This TCR beta chain was sequenced for a study of T cell responses to AZD1222 COVID-19 vaccine. Germline loops: CDR1 SGHAT, CDR2 FQNNGV. V lost 6 bases to trimming and J lost 4 bases; unmatched junction nucleotides: 10. The CDR3 spans 15 residues. Assay: immunoSEQ multiplex PCR; the TCRdb copy retains only in-frame clones and omits some. This table has 150,000 or so clones, approximately 86% appearing once. As to this clone: Its specificity is unknown.

Points from the study as a whole: Donors skewed white British and female; clonal diversity was possibly underestimated.

The sample consisted of peripheral blood, taken after recovery from COVID-19. The chain has TRBV11-2 and TRBJ1-1; TRBD1 matches 8 bases. The receptor was derived from an adult who had recovered from COVID-19. The CDR3 DNA sequence: TGTGCCAGCAGTCCCCGGGACAGGTTGGCCACTGAAGCTTTCTTT. Translating gives CASSPRDRLATEAFF. Supplemented by reference TRBV11-2 and TRBJ1-1, the full variable domain reads EAGVAQSPRYKIIEKRQSVAFWCNPISGHATLYWYQQILGQGPKLLIQFQNNGVVDDSQLPKDRFSAERLKGVDSTLKIQPAKLEDSAVYLCASSPRDRLATEAFFGQGTRLTVV.